One and the same sample provided the 24 T cell receptor beta chains below, sequenced in a study of T-cell reconstitution after alpha-beta-depleted transplantation in children. Unique molecular identifiers were incorporated when the TCRbeta library was constructed. TCRdb called the PCR reads again in MiXCR, with one record for every CDR3 protein. The sample shows a few hundred thousand distinct CDR3 sequences, 13% of them seen only once. The sequences come from PBMCs, collected from the stem cell graft. These receptors originate from a human donor who donated a stem cell graft to a child with Fanconi anemia.

The chain combines TRBV20-1 with TRBJ2-3; the match to TRBD1 covers 7 bases. This CDR3 spans 15 amino acids. Germline V CDR1 and CDR2: DFQATT, SNEGSKA (reference sequence). J lost 0 bases, V lost 2 bases, and 5 bases had no gene match. The CDR3 protein is CSARTGTDSTDTQYF. In nucleotides, the CDR3 is TGCAGTGCTAGAACCGGGACAGACAGCACAGATACGCAGTATTTT.

This clonotype showed up many times. The V call is TRBV7-9, the J call TRBJ2-2, with a possible D match to TRBD1 (6 bases). Germline lookup yields CDR1 SEHNR and CDR2 FQNEAQ (reference sequence). CDR3 size: 15 residues. The V gene lost 5 bases and the J gene lost 4 bases, with 14 bases spanning the gap. The CDR3 reads CASSLQGEGTGELFF. CDR3 bases: TGTGCCAGCAGCCTACAGGGAGAGGGCACCGGGGAGCTGTTTTTT.

At least ten counts were recorded for this clonotype. The chain links TRBV7-9 to TRBJ1-2, with D possibly being TRBD1 (5 bases). The CDR3 loop spans 13 amino acids. V was trimmed by 3 bases and J by 3 bases, leaving 8 bases between them. Germline V CDR1 and CDR2: SEHNR, FQNEAQ (reference sequence). The CDR3 DNA sequence: TGTGCCAGCAGCTTGACAGCGGACTATGGCTACACCTTC. Amino acids: CASSLTADYGYTF.

This clonotype was observed a handful of times. This CDR3 reads CASSQGRQGEAFF. CDR3 sequence (DNA): TGTGCCAGCAGCCAGGGGAGACAGGGCGAAGCTTTCTTT. The J gene is TRBJ1-1, the V gene TRBV7-2; 7 nucleotides align to TRBD1. With 5 bases clipped from V and 8 bases from J, the junction kept 8 bases outside the gene matches. The CDR3 is made up of 13 amino acids. CDR1 and CDR2 from the germline V gene are SGHTA and FQGNSA.

V is TRBV5-1 and J is TRBJ1-4; TRBD1 might be the D (5 bases). The CDR3 contains 14 residues. V shed 4 bases and J shed 3 bases, with 10 bases lying between them. The V gene's germline CDR1 is SGHRS and CDR2 YFSETQ. In DNA, the CDR3 is TGCGCCAGCAGCACGGGCAGGGCTAATGAAAAACTGTTTTTT. It yields the protein CASSTGRANEKLFF.

This clonotype was counted many times. The chain joins TRBV7-2 to TRBJ2-4; weak D call: TRBD2 (5 bases). The CDR3 runs to 11 residues. The germline gives CDR1 SGHTA, CDR2 FQGNSA. V was pared by 4 bases and J by 8 bases, with 6 bases between. The CDR3 bases are TGTGCCAGCAGCTCCGGGGACATTCAGTACTTC. Residues: CASSSGDIQYF.

This clonotype was recorded once. The CDR3: CASSLEPGGYTF. The CDR3, as DNA: TGCGCCAGCAGCTTGGAGCCAGGTGGCTACACCTTC. The chain links TRBV5-1 to TRBJ1-2; D not certain. Trimming stripped 0 bases from V and 7 bases from J, with 7 bases between. Germline values: CDR1 SGHRS, CDR2 YFSETQ. The CDR3 is 12 amino acids.

The chain carries TRBV11-2 and TRBJ2-4; D call uncertain. The germline CDR1 and CDR2 sequences are SGHAT and FQNNGV. The CDR3 length is 13 residues. V was shortened by 5 bases and J by 5 bases, with 10 bases between the two germline ends. CDR3 coding DNA: TGTGCCAGCAGCAAAAACCGGGAAAACATTCAGTACTTC. Translated: CASSKNRENIQYF.

The chain combines TRBV6-2 or TRBV6-3 with TRBJ2-4; D gene uncertain. CDR1 and CDR2 (germline): MNHEY, SVGEGT. The CDR3 runs 11 residues. The V and J ends lost 6 bases and 6 bases respectively, with 6 bases between them. Here the CDR3 reads CASSNGNIQYF. Here the CDR3 DNA reads TGTGCCAGCAGCAATGGAAACATTCAGTACTTC.

This clonotype was counted at least ten times. The chain links TRBV24-1 to TRBJ2-1; the match to TRBD2 covers 12 bases. This CDR3 is 20 amino acids long. Trimming removed 5 bases from V and 0 bases from J; junction bases left unmatched: 13. From germline, CDR1 is KGHDR and CDR2 SFDVKD. CDR3 protein: CATSGGGLAGLLSSYNEQFF. In DNA form, the CDR3 reads TGTGCCACCAGTGGAGGAGGACTAGCGGGGCTCCTGAGCTCCTACAATGAGCAGTTCTTC.

This clonotype was recorded at least ten times. This sequence joins TRBV7-9 and TRBJ2-3, with TRBD2 matching 13 bases. The CDR3 extends over 16 amino acids. J gave up 3 bases and V 5 bases, and 5 bases lay outside the gene matches. Germline lookup yields CDR1 SEHNR and CDR2 FQNEAQ (reference sequence). The CDR3 here is CASSTLLAGGTDTQYF. DNA of the CDR3: TGTGCCAGCAGCACCTTACTAGCGGGGGGGACAGATACGCAGTATTTT.

The V call is TRBV20-1, the J call TRBJ2-1, with unresolved D. This CDR3 region has 12 residues. Trimming left V 6 bases short and J 3 bases short, with 9 bases between. The germline CDR1 and CDR2 sequences are DFQATT and SNEGSKA (reference sequence). DNA of the CDR3: TGCAGTGCCCCGGACGGCTACAATGAGCAGTTCTTC. It translates to CSAPDGYNEQFF.

This clonotype was seen a handful of times. The chain joins TRBV3-1 to TRBJ2-6, with D unclear. Germline-derived CDR1 and CDR2 are LGHDT and YNNKEL (reference sequence). The V gene lost 4 bases and the J gene lost 1 base, with 5 bases spanning the gap. The length of the CDR3 is 14 residues. CDR3 region: CASSRKSGANVLTF. The DNA of the CDR3 is TGTGCCAGCAGCCGTAAGTCTGGGGCCAACGTCCTGACTTTC.

The rearrangement uses TRBV30 and TRBJ2-7; the D gene is possibly TRBD1 (5 bases). The CDR3 has 14 residues. The germline CDR1 and CDR2 sequences are GTSNPN and SVGIG (reference sequence). The V and J ends lost 3 bases and 2 bases respectively, with 14 bases between them. The CDR3 here is CAWSRAKWTYEQYF. The CDR3 DNA reads as TGTGCCTGGAGCAGGGCTAAGTGGACCTACGAGCAGTACTTC. Drawing the rest from reference TRBV30 and TRBJ2-7, the complete variable domain is SQTIHQWPATLVQPVGSPLSLECTVEGTSNPNLYWYRQAAGRGLQLLFYSVGIGQISSEVPQNLSASRPQDRQFILSSKKLLLSDSGFYLCAWSRAKWTYEQYFGPGTRLTVT.

This clonotype was observed many times. The rearrangement joins TRBV7-9 to TRBJ1-2, with D tentatively TRBD1 (5 bases). The length of the CDR3 is 15 residues. Germline V gene lookup returns CDR1 SEHNR and CDR2 FQNEAQ (reference sequence). V was pared by 5 bases and J by 8 bases, with 21 bases between. This CDR3 is CASSPKQVRLEGYTF. CDR3 bases: TGTGCCAGCAGCCCTAAACAGGTCCGCCTCGAGGGCTACACCTTC.

The genes are TRBV20-1 and TRBJ2-1; D remains unclear. Trimming cost V 6 bases and J 2 bases, with 20 bases left between them. CDR3 length equals 16 residues. Germline V lookup: CDR1 DFQATT, CDR2 SNEGSKA (reference sequence). The CDR3 reads CSARRALSRPYNEQFF. CDR3 DNA: TGCAGTGCGCGCCGGGCCTTAAGTCGTCCCTACAATGAGCAGTTCTTC.

This clonotype showed up many times. The chain has TRBV5-1 and TRBJ2-7; no reliable D call. Germline values: CDR1 SGHRS, CDR2 YFSETQ. With 1 base removed from V and 5 bases from J, the gap between germline ends came to 13 bases. The CDR3 extends over 14 amino acids. CDR3 bases: TGCGCCAGCAGCTTGCAACCCCTAGGAAACGAGCAGTACTTC. Translating gives CASSLQPLGNEQYF.

This clonotype has at least ten counts. V and J are TRBV7-9 and TRBJ1-1; unclear D gene. Germline V gene sequence: CDR1 SEHNR, CDR2 FQNEAQ (reference sequence). This CDR3 has 15 residues. V lost 2 bases and J 0 bases, leaving 10 bases between the germline ends. Here the CDR3 DNA reads TGTGCCAGCAGCTTAAGTAAGGGCATGAACACTGAAGCTTTCTTT. Protein sequence: CASSLSKGMNTEAFF.

This clonotype was counted many times. The chain employs TRBV28 and TRBJ2-7, with 8 nucleotides matching TRBD1. Germline V gene data show CDR1 as MDHEN and CDR2 as SYDVKM. The trim removed 4 bases at V and 3 bases at J, leaving 5 bases unmatched. The CDR3 has 14 amino acids. CDR3 DNA sequence: TGTGCCAGCAGTTCCGGGACAGGAGTCTACGAGCAGTACGTC. This translates into CASSSGTGVYEQYV.

The table lists this clonotype with many counts. V is TRBV4-3 and J is TRBJ2-1, with 13 positions matching TRBD2. The length of the CDR3 is 18 residues. The germline CDR1 and CDR2 sequences are LGHNA and YSLEER. With V trimmed by 0 bases and J by 6 bases, 8 bases remained unmatched. CDR3 loop: CASSQDLLAGGAGNEQFF. In DNA, the CDR3 is TGCGCCAGCAGCCAAGATTTACTAGCGGGGGGGGCCGGCAATGAGCAGTTCTTC.

At least ten counts were recorded for this clonotype. The rearrangement uses TRBV7-6 and TRBJ2-1; the match to TRBD2 covers 12 bases. Germline CDR1 and CDR2: SGHVS and FNYEAQ. CDR3 size: 16 residues. V lost 5 bases and J lost 5; bases outside the gene matches: 7. Written as DNA, the CDR3 is TGTGCCAGCAGCCTAAGACTAGCGGGGGCCCACAATGAGCAGTTCTTC. Encoded protein: CASSLRLAGAHNEQFF.

This clonotype has ten or more counts. This chain uses TRBV28 with TRBJ1-1, with 7 bases lining up with TRBD1. V trimming: 6 bases; J trimming: 1 base; junction bases outside the gene matches: 5. The CDR3 covers 14 residues. CDR1 is MDHEN, CDR2 SYDVKM, per germline. The CDR3 spells CASRKYRGNTEAFF. CDR3 sequence (DNA): TGTGCCAGCAGGAAATACAGGGGGAACACTGAAGCTTTCTTT.

The genes are TRBV7-2 and TRBJ1-2; no clear D. Trimming removed 5 bases from V and 7 bases from J, with 20 bases in between. CDR3 length: 15 residues. Germline V gene sequence: CDR1 SGHTA, CDR2 FQGNSA. CDR3 sequence: CASSLKGPRWGGYTF. DNA for the CDR3: TGTGCCAGCAGCCTCAAAGGGCCCCGATGGGGTGGCTACACCTTC.

V gene TRBV27 combines with J gene TRBJ2-3, with D possibly matching TRBD2 (6 bases). Germline V gives CDR1 MNHEY, CDR2 SMNVEV (reference sequence). V dropped 5 bases and J dropped 0 bases, with 9 bases sitting between them. The CDR3 spans 14 residues. CDR3 sequence (DNA): TGTGCCAGCAGTGCGGGACTTAGCACAGATACGCAGTATTTT. Protein: CASSAGLSTDTQYF.